A single T cell receptor beta chain is shown here with its context. This clonotype was counted at least ten times. The antigen this receptor binds is unknown. No per-base quality is available; no much larger clone lies one base away. Sequencing relied on an Illumina HiSeq 2500. TCR beta libraries were prepared by quantitative 5'-RACE with molecular barcodes. Concerning the study's data processing: Disease-linked TCR variants were identified with a new computational method built on a probabilistic model of VDJ rearrangement. Clones were called with MiXCR by TCRdb after fastp trimmed the public reads at Q25, and only in-frame beta chains were retained. Each entry merges the rows of one CDR3 protein and shows their most common DNA and genes. The V and J calls were determined by TCRdb, not by the authors. This sample holds a few hundred thousand distinct CDR3 sequences; approximately 10% were observed only once. The ten largest make up roughly 9% of the sample.

This sample was included in a study of CD8 T cells in ankylosing spondylitis (dated by TCRdb to 2016 to 2017). Regarding the research as a whole: The study set out to find disease-linked TCR variants by profiling T cell receptor beta repertoires in ankylosing spondylitis patients and healthy donors. The full study cohort was made up of approximately 24 ankylosing spondylitis patients and 108 healthy donors. Samples of peripheral blood were taken, and for ankylosing spondylitis patients, synovial fluid was collected as well.

The study at large found these results: The disease-linked clones showed a CD8+ phenotype and occurred at relatively low frequencies in peripheral blood. The disease-linked clones were reported as significantly enriched in matched synovial fluid samples from ankylosing spondylitis patients. A TCR beta motif made up of several highly homologous amino acid variants appeared to be characteristic of blood from ankylosing spondylitis patients. Some of the motif variants had been reported before in the synovial fluid and blood of reactive arthritis patients, a finding that suggests common disease-initiation mechanisms.

The germline V gene gives CDR1 as MNHEY and CDR2 as SVGEGT. V gives up 7 bases and J gives up 7 bases, and the segment between their germline ends measures 19 bases. The CDR3 runs 15 amino acids, cysteine and phenylalanine included. The CDR3 DNA has 45 bases and is translated from base 1. The chain links TRBV6-2 or TRBV6-3 with TRBJ2-2; the D gene is possibly TRBD2, with 5 bases matching. Sequencing was carried out using blood, either unsorted or a sorted T cell fraction (not recorded which). This receptor was taken from a female donor with ankylosing spondylitis or in good health (not recorded which). The bases read TGTGCCAGCATCCCGCTAGAGGGATTTATCGGGGAGCTGTTTTTT. Translated, it gives CASIPLEGFIGELFF.